Following are 21 T cell receptor beta chains from one sample sequenced in a study of cytomegalovirus exposure and HLA in healthy donors. Primers: 60 Vbeta forward and 13 Jbeta reverse. Data came from immunoSEQ multiplex PCR; TCRdb stores just in-frame clones and leaves some out. The data hold around 67,000 clones, with roughly 66% observed a single time. The sequenced sample consisted of PBMCs. The receptors derive from a woman in her fifties or sixties in good health and CMV-seronegative.

The chain combines TRBV5-5 with TRBJ2-7; 12 positions agree with TRBD2. Unmatched junction bases numbered 6, after V lost 5 bases and J lost 3 bases. The CDR3 is 15 residues long. The germline CDR1 and CDR2 sequences are SGHKS and YYEKEE (reference sequence). The CDR3 loop reads CASSMTSGSLYEQYF. CDR3 bases: TGTGCCAGCAGTATGACTAGCGGGAGTCTCTACGAGCAGTACTTC.

The chain links TRBV7-7 to TRBJ2-5; 7 bases are a match to TRBD2. This CDR3 contains 13 residues. The germline CDR1 and CDR2 sequences are SSHAT and FNYEAQ (reference sequence). The CDR3 is CASVGRGQETQYF. The CDR3 nucleotides are TGTGCTAGCGTGGGGAGGGGCCAAGAGACCCAGTACTTC.

Here the CDR3 reads CASSPREGGACTF. The CDR3 nucleotides read TGTGCCAGCAGCCCCCGCGAAGGTGGGGCCTGCACCTTC. This chain connects TRBV9 to TRBJ1-2; TRBD1 might be the D (5 bases). Germline-derived CDR1 and CDR2 are SGDLS and YYNGEE. V shed 4 bases and J shed 13 bases, with 20 bases lying between them. The CDR3 covers 13 residues.

The CDR3 reads CSVLGTSGYHEQYF. The DNA for the CDR3 is TGCAGCGTTTTGGGGACTAGCGGGTACCACGAGCAGTACTTC. V gene TRBV29-1 combines with J gene TRBJ2-7, with 12 bases identical to TRBD2. V was pared by 5 bases and J by 5 bases, with 7 bases of the junction left unmatched. The germline CDR1 and CDR2 sequences are SQVTM and ANQGSEA. The CDR3 sequence is 14 residues long.

The rearrangement uses TRBV2 and TRBJ2-1; D is perhaps TRBD2 (6 bases). The V and J ends lost 6 bases and 2 bases respectively, with 11 bases between them. Germline CDR1 is SNHLY and CDR2 is FYNNEI. The length of the CDR3 is 14 residues. CDR3 loop: CASRVAATYNEQFF. DNA for the CDR3: TGTGCCAGCAGGGTAGCGGCGACCTACAATGAGCAGTTCTTC.

V gene TRBV6-1 combines with J gene TRBJ1-4; D is perhaps TRBD1 (6 bases). Germline V gene lookup returns CDR1 MNHNS and CDR2 SASEGT. This CDR3 contains 15 residues. The V gene lost 8 bases and the J gene lost 5 bases, with 18 bases spanning the gap. The CDR3 nucleotides are TGTGCCAGCGGGGGGAGGGGGGGACGGAATGAAAAACTGTTTTTT. It encodes CASGGRGGRNEKLFF.

The J gene is TRBJ1-4, the V gene TRBV7-2; D ambiguous. Germline CDR1 reads SGHTA; CDR2 reads FQGNSA. The CDR3 spans 12 residues. Trimming left V 0 bases short and J 8 bases short, with 4 bases between. This chain's CDR3 is CASSLAAEKLFF. The CDR3 DNA reads as TGTGCCAGCAGCTTAGCGGCCGAAAAACTGTTTTTT.

The gene calls are TRBV2 and TRBJ1-1; maybe TRBD1 (5 bases). Trimming shortened V by 3 bases and J by 1 base, and 12 bases separated the two germline ends. The CDR3 loop spans 15 amino acids. Germline V gives CDR1 SNHLY, CDR2 FYNNEI. The CDR3 bases are TGTGCCAGCAGTGACAGGGCCCGGCCGAACACTGAAGCTTTCTTT. It codes for CASSDRARPNTEAFF.

The rearrangement joins TRBV4-3 to TRBJ2-5; D is uncertain. The CDR3 loop spans 13 amino acids. Germline V lookup: CDR1 LGHNA, CDR2 YSLEER. V lost 0 bases and J lost 1, with 3 bases in between. This CDR3 reads CASSQELQETQYF. DNA of the CDR3: TGCGCCAGCAGCCAAGAACTCCAAGAGACCCAGTACTTC.

This rearrangement joins TRBV7-6 to TRBJ2-1, with a possible D match to TRBD1 (5 bases). This CDR3 region has 15 residues. Germline CDR1 is SGHVS and CDR2 is FNYEAQ. V was cut by 1 base and J by 2 bases, with 9 bases left in between. CDR3 nucleotide sequence: TGTGCCAGCAGCTTAGAAGGGGCTCCCTACAATGAGCAGTTCTTC. Its protein product is CASSLEGAPYNEQFF. Full variable domain (remainder filled in from reference TRBV7-6 and TRBJ2-1): GAGVSQSPRYKVTKRGQDVALRCDPISGHVSLYWYRQALGQGPEFLTYFNYEAQQDKSGLPNDRFSAERPEGSISTLTIQRTEQRDSAMYRCASSLEGAPYNEQFFGPGTRLTVL.

The rearrangement joins TRBV2 to TRBJ2-3; D unresolved. The CDR3 has 15 amino acids. Per the germline V gene, CDR1 is SNHLY and CDR2 is FYNNEI. Trimming left V 3 bases short and J 5 bases short, with 15 bases between. The CDR3 loop reads CASSDLSSAVDTQYF. The CDR3 DNA reads as TGTGCCAGCAGTGACCTTAGCTCCGCCGTAGATACGCAGTATTTT.

V is TRBV5-1 and J is TRBJ1-1, with 9 bases identical to TRBD1. The CDR3 runs to 14 residues. Germline lookup yields CDR1 SGHRS and CDR2 YFSETQ. V trimming: 5 bases; J trimming: 4 bases; junction bases outside the gene matches: 6. CDR3 region: CASSRQGEGTEAFF. CDR3 nucleotides: TGCGCCAGCAGTAGACAGGGGGAGGGCACTGAAGCTTTCTTT.

The V gene is TRBV29-1, the J gene TRBJ2-1; D is perhaps TRBD1 (6 bases). The length of the CDR3 is 15 residues. The V end lost 3 bases, the J end lost 5 bases, and 17 bases lay between the germline ends. CDR1 and CDR2 (germline): SQVTM, ANQGSEA. CDR3 protein: CSVDSWRTANNEQFF. The CDR3 DNA reads TGCAGCGTTGACTCGTGGCGGACAGCGAACAATGAGCAGTTCTTC.

The rearrangement links TRBV7-8 to TRBJ1-1; TRBD1 might be the D (5 bases). Germline CDR1 reads SGHVS; CDR2 reads FQNEAQ. This CDR3 has 13 residues. V was clipped by 1 base and J by 11 bases, with 14 bases between them. CDR3 protein: CASSLDTGVSAFF. CDR3 sequence (DNA): TGTGCCAGCAGCTTAGATACAGGTGTGAGTGCTTTCTTT. The whole variable domain, filled in from reference TRBV7-8 and TRBJ1-1, reads GAGVSQSPRYKVAKRGQDVALRCDPISGHVSLFWYQQALGQGPEFLTYFQNEAQLDKSGLPSDRFFAERPEGSVSTLKIQRTQQEDSAVYLCASSLDTGVSAFFGQGTRLTVV.

The CDR3 nucleotides are TGTGCCAGCAGCTCCACCACATTAACAGGGGTAAATCAGCCCCAGCATTTT. As protein: CASSSTTLTGVNQPQHF. This rearrangement joins TRBV5-4 to TRBJ1-5; 7 nucleotides line up with TRBD1. The CDR3 has 17 residues. Germline CDR1 SGHNT, CDR2 YYREEE (reference sequence). Unmatched junction bases numbered 13, after V lost 3 bases and J lost 4 bases.

V gene TRBV5-1 combines with J gene TRBJ1-1; the D is unclear. The CDR3 spans 14 residues. Germline CDR1 and CDR2: SGHRS and YFSETQ. Trimming took off 3 bases at V and 1 base at J, with 10 bases between the two ends. CDR3 loop: CASSSSAGNTEAFF. In DNA, the CDR3 is TGCGCCAGCAGCTCTTCCGCGGGGAACACTGAAGCTTTCTTT.

The chain uses TRBV7-6 and TRBJ2-7; TRBD1 aligns across 10 bases. With V trimmed by 5 bases and J by 7 bases, 8 bases remained unmatched. Germline V gene data show CDR1 as SGHVS and CDR2 as FNYEAQ. This CDR3 spans 14 amino acids. The CDR3 DNA reads as TGTGCCAGCAGCCCGGGACAGGGGATTGAAGAGCAGTACTTC. Amino acids: CASSPGQGIEEQYF.

This chain connects TRBV13 to TRBJ2-7; maybe TRBD2 (5 bases). V was cut by 6 bases and J by 5 bases, with 20 bases left in between. This CDR3 is 15 amino acids long. The germline V gene has CDR1 PRHDT and CDR2 FYEKMQ (reference sequence). CDR3 sequence: CASRVSGKGSHEQYF. CDR3 bases: TGTGCCAGCAGGGTCAGCGGTAAAGGGTCCCACGAGCAGTACTTC.

This clone was counted between two and nine times. The genes are TRBV7-2 and TRBJ2-7, with TRBD1 as a possible D gene (6 bases). V was clipped by 0 bases and J by 4 bases, with 10 bases between them. The CDR3 loop spans 14 amino acids. Germline V gives CDR1 SGHTA, CDR2 FQGNSA. CDR3 nucleotides: TGTGCCAGCAGCTTAGCGGCAGGGGCGTACGAGCAGTACTTC. It encodes CASSLAAGAYEQYF.

The V gene is TRBV5-1, the J gene TRBJ1-2; D gene uncertain. V was pared by 4 bases and J by 11 bases, with 18 bases between. Looked up from germline, CDR1 is SGHRS and CDR2 is YFSETQ. This CDR3 spans 13 amino acids. This chain's CDR3 is CASSASTEPRYTF. CDR3 nucleotides: TGCGCCAGCAGCGCGAGTACGGAACCTAGGTACACCTTC. The full variable domain, rest sourced from reference TRBV5-1 and TRBJ1-2, is KAGVTQTPRYLIKTRGQQVTLSCSPISGHRSVSWYQQTPGQGLQFLFEYFSETQRNKGNFPGRFSGRQFSNSRSEMNVSTLELGDSALYLCASSASTEPRYTFGSGTRLTVV.

This chain joins TRBV30 and TRBJ1-2; D unclear. The CDR3 has 13 residues. V lost 0 bases, J lost 8 bases, and 13 bases lay in between. In germline, CDR1 is GTSNPN, CDR2 SVGIG (reference sequence). CDR3 nucleotides: TGTGCCTGGAGTGTAAGGCTCCAGGTCGGCTACACCTTC. Protein: CAWSVRLQVGYTF.